The sequence of this T cell receptor beta chain was determined in a study of blood T cell repertoires in COVID-19. The CDR3 is made up of 16 amino acids. V shed 3 bases and J shed 1 base, with 15 bases lying between them. Germline V gene data show CDR1 as LNHDA and CDR2 as SQIVND (reference sequence). Assay used: immunoSEQ multiplex PCR; TCRdb lists only in-frame clones, some missing. Of about 430,000 clones listed, more than 75% were seen once; the top ten hold more than 0.9%. This clonotype was obtained from a woman in her 30s with acute COVID-19. The chain is built from TRBV19 and TRBJ1-1, with D perhaps TRBD1 (5 bases). Sequencing was performed on PBMCs or T cells enriched from blood (not recorded which). CDR3 coding DNA: TGTGCCAGTAGTATTCTTTCAGGGCAGCCGAACACTGAAGCTTTCTTT. As protein: CASSILSGQPNTEAFF.